One and the same sample provided the 13 T cell receptor beta chains below, sequenced in a study of identical twins. MiXCR was run by TCRdb on the 5' RACE reads, yielding one entry per CDR3 protein. The profile shows approximately 1.8 million distinct CDR3 sequences, under 35% of them singletons. Sample: cord blood. Receptors originate from a newborn girl in good health.

A word on this clonotype: Possible read error: a much larger clone is one base away. The chain links TRBV7-2 to TRBJ2-7; D is ambiguous. The germline gives CDR1 SGHTA, CDR2 FQGNSA. This CDR3 region has 12 residues. CDR3 sequence: CASSSRNYEQDF. The CDR3 DNA reads TGTGCCAGCAGCTCCCGCAACTACGAGCAGGACTTC.

The V call is TRBV5-1, the J call TRBJ1-1, with 8 bases lining up with TRBD1. Germline-derived CDR1 and CDR2 are SGHRS and YFSETQ. Trimming cost V 7 bases and J 5 bases; bases outside gene matches: 10. CDR3 size: 14 residues. The CDR3 is CASSPSRQGTEAFF. The CDR3 coding sequence is TGCGCCAGCTCCCCCTCTCGACAGGGGACTGAAGCTTTCTTT.

The chain couples TRBV25-1 to TRBJ2-7; 9 nucleotides match TRBD2. Unmatched junction bases numbered 2, after V lost 1 base and J lost 1 base. The germline CDR1 and CDR2 sequences are MGHDK and SYGVNS. The CDR3 sequence is 15 residues long. Here the CDR3 DNA reads TGTGCCAGCAGTGAATGGACTAGCGCTTCCTACGAGCAGTACTTC. Translated, it gives CASSEWTSASYEQYF.

With respect to this clonotype: Its ends do not fully match the called genes, so a read error is possible. The J gene is TRBJ2-5, the V gene TRBV11-2; 10 bases fit TRBD2. CDR3 length: 16 residues. Germline CDR1 is SGHAT and CDR2 is FQNNGV. The CDR3 coding sequence is TGTGCCAGCAGCTCTAGCGGGGGCCAGTACCAAGAGACCCGGTACTTC. Translated, it gives CASSSSGGQYQETRYF.

V and J are TRBV4-1 and TRBJ1-4, with D hard to call. This CDR3 region has 14 residues. Germline V gives CDR1 MGHRA, CDR2 YSYEKL. With 1 base removed from V and 8 bases from J, the gap between germline ends came to 11 bases. The CDR3 DNA is TGCGCCAGCAGCCAAGCTTACCGACGCGAAAAACTGTTTTTT. Its protein is CASSQAYRREKLFF.

This clonotype was seen a few times. This chain uses TRBV3-1 with TRBJ1-6, with D unresolved. The CDR3 contains 13 residues. V dropped 0 bases and J dropped 6 bases, with 3 bases sitting between them. Germline V CDR1 and CDR2: LGHDT, YNNKEL (reference sequence). CDR3 nucleotide sequence: TGTGCCAGCAGCCAAGAGGTTAATTCACCCCTCCACTTT. This sequence encodes CASSQEVNSPLHF.

The chain recombines TRBV28 with TRBJ2-4; D perhaps matches TRBD1 (5 bases). The J call may be in error: the DNA end matches TRBJ2-7 better. The CDR3 has 14 amino acids. Germline V gene data show CDR1 as MDHEN and CDR2 as SYDVKM. This chain's CDR3 is CASRFQGRLGEQYF. Here the CDR3 DNA reads TGTGCCAGCAGGTTCCAGGGTCGTTTGGGCGAGCAGTACTTC.

This clonotype was recorded a few times. The chain recombines TRBV6-5 with TRBJ2-4, with 15 positions matching TRBD2. This CDR3 contains 19 residues. The V and J ends lost 3 bases and 1 base, in that order; junction bases with no gene match: 7. CDR1 and CDR2 from the germline V gene are MNHEY and SVGAGI. This CDR3 reads CASSYMGLAGGRAKNIQYF. CDR3 nucleotide sequence: TGTGCCAGCAGTTATATGGGACTAGCGGGGGGCCGGGCCAAAAACATTCAGTACTTC.

J is TRBJ1-5 and V is TRBV4-1; D call uncertain. The CDR3 extends over 14 amino acids. Germline V gene lookup returns CDR1 MGHRA and CDR2 YSYEKL. V was cut by 0 bases and J by 7 bases, with 10 bases left in between. CDR3 sequence reads: CASSQDAFTQPQHF. DNA for the CDR3: TGCGCCAGCAGCCAAGATGCCTTTACACAGCCCCAGCATTTT.

This clonotype was counted a few times. The CDR3, as DNA: TGTGCCAGCAGCTTAGGTCCCGGGGCTTTATACGAGCAGTACTTC. The encoded protein is CASSLGPGALYEQYF. The chain links TRBV7-2 to TRBJ2-7; D tentatively fits TRBD1 or TRBD2 (5 bases each). V shed 1 base and J shed 4 bases, with 14 bases lying between them. CDR3 length: 15 residues. The germline V gene encodes CDR1 SGHTA and CDR2 FQGNSA.

This sequence joins TRBV5-1 and TRBJ2-1; 9 positions agree with TRBD2. V shed 0 bases and J 3 bases; nucleotides not matched to a gene: 10. In germline, CDR1 is SGHRS, CDR2 YFSETQ. The CDR3 runs 18 residues. CDR3 loop: CASSLVSSGVGGYNEQFF. CDR3 nucleotides: TGCGCCAGCAGCTTGGTATCTAGCGGGGTAGGAGGCTACAATGAGCAGTTCTTC.

The DNA of the CDR3 is TGTGCCAGCAGTACGAGGAATAGCGGGAGGGCGATAGATACGCAGTATTTT. Translating it yields CASSTRNSGRAIDTQYF. The chain joins TRBV28 to TRBJ2-3, with 11 bases fitting TRBD2. This CDR3 is 17 amino acids long. V shed 5 bases and J 5 bases; nucleotides not matched to a gene: 12. Germline lookup yields CDR1 MDHEN and CDR2 SYDVKM.

The table lists this clonotype with a count of one. Just one base apart from a much larger clone, this may be a read error. The chain carries TRBV3-1 and TRBJ2-7; tentative D call: TRBD2 (6 bases). Deletions cut 8 bases from V and 3 bases from J, with 20 bases between. This CDR3 region has 15 residues. The germline V gene has CDR1 LGHDT and CDR2 YNNKEL (reference sequence). As DNA, the CDR3 is TGTGCCAGCGAAAGCCGGAGCGGGTCCCACTACGAGCAGTACTTC. Translating gives CASESRSGSHYEQYF.